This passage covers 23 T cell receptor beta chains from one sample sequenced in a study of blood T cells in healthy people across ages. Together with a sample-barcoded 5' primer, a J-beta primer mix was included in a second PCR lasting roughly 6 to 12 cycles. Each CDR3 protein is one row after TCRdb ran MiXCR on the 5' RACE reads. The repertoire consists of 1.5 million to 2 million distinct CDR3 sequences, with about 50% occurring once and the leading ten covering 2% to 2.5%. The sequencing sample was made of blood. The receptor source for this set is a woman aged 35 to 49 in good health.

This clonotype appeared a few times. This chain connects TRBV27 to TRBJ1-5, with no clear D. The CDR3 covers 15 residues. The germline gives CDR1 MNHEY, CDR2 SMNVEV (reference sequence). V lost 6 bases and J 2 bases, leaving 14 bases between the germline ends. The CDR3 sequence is CASRLTTGGNQPQHF. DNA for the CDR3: TGTGCCAGCAGACTGACTACCGGTGGCAATCAGCCCCAGCATTTT.

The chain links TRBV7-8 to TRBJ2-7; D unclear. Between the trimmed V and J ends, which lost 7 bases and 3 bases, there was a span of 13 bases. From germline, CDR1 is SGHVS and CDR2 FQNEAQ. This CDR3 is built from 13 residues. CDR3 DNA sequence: TGTGCCAGCACCACTGACCGACTCTACGAGCAGTACTTC. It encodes CASTTDRLYEQYF. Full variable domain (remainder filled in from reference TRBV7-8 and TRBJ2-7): GAGVSQSPRYKVAKRGQDVALRCDPISGHVSLFWYQQALGQGPEFLTYFQNEAQLDKSGLPSDRFFAERPEGSVSTLKIQRTQQEDSAVYLCASTTDRLYEQYFGPGTRLTVT.

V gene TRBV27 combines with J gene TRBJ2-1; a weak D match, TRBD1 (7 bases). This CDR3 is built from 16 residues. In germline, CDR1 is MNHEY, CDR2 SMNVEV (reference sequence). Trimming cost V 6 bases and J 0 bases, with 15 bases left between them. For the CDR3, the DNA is TGTGCCAGCAGCCGGTGGGGGGACAGCTCCTACAATGAGCAGTTCTTC. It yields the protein CASSRWGDSSYNEQFF.

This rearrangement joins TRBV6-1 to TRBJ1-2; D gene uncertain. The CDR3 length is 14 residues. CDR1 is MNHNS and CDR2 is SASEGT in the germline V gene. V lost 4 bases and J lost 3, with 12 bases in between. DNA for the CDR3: TGTGCCAGCAGTGCGCAGACACCTGACTATGGCTACACCTTC. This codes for CASSAQTPDYGYTF.

CDR3 sequence (DNA): TGTGCCAGCAGTGAAGCGGACAGGGGTTATGGCTACACCTTC. It yields the protein CASSEADRGYGYTF. The chain has TRBV2 and TRBJ1-2; TRBD1 aligns across 9 bases. This CDR3 comprises 14 residues. CDR1 and CDR2 from the germline V gene are SNHLY and FYNNEI. J lost 5 bases, V lost 0 bases, and 1 base had no gene match.

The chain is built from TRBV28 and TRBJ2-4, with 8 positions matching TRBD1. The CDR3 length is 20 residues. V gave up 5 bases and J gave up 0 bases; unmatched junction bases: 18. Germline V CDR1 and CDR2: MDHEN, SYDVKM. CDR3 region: CASSPRAGGAGVLAKNIQYF. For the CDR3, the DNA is TGTGCCAGCAGTCCCCGCGCAGGGGGCGCTGGGGTTCTAGCCAAAAACATTCAGTACTTC.

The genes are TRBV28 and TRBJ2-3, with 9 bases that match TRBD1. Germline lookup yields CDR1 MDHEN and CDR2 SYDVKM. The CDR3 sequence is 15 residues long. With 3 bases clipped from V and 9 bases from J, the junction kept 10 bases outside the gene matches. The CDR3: CASSFTGQGLGTQYF. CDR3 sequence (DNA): TGTGCCAGCAGTTTTACCGGACAGGGGCTAGGGACGCAGTATTTT. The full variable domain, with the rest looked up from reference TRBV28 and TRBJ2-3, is DVKVTQSSRYLVKRTGEKVFLECVQDMDHENMFWYRQDPGLGLRLIYFSYDVKMKEKGDIPEGYSVSREKKERFSLILESASTNQTSMYLCASSFTGQGLGTQYFGPGTRLTVL.

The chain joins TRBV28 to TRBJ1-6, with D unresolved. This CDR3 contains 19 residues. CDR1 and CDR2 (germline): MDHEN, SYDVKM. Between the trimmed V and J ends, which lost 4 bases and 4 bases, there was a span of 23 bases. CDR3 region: CASSSPSRSGRPYNSPLHF. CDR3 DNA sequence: TGTGCCAGCAGTTCCCCCTCCCGGAGCGGCCGACCTTATAATTCACCCCTCCACTTT.

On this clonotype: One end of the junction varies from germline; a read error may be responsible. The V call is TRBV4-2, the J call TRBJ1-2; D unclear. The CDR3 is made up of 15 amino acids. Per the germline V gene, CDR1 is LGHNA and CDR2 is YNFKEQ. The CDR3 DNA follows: TGTGCCAGCAGCCAAGAGTCGGCAGCAAACTATGGCCACACCTTC. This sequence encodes CASSQESAANYGHTF.

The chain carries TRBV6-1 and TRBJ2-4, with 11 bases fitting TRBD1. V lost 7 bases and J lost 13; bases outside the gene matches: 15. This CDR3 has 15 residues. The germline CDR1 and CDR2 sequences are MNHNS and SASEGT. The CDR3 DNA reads TGTGCCAGCACCGCCGGGACAGGGGGGAACAATGAGCAGTACTTC. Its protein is CASTAGTGGNNEQYF.

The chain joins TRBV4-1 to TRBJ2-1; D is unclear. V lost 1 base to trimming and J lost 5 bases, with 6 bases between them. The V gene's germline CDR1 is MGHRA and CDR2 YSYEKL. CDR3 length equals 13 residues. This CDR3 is CASSQAGDNEQFF. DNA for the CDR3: TGCGCCAGCAGCCAAGCTGGCGACAATGAGCAGTTCTTC.

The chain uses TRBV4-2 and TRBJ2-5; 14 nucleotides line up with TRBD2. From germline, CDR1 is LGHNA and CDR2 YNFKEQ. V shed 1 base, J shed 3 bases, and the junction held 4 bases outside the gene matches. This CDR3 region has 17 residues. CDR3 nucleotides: TGTGCCAGCAGCCAAGCGGGACTAGCGGGGGCCGAAGAGACCCAGTACTTC. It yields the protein CASSQAGLAGAEETQYF.

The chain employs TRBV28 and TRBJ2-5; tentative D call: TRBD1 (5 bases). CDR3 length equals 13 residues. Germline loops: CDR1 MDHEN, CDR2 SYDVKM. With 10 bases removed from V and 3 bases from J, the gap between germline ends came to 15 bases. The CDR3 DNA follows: TGTGCCACCTCCCCCGGCAGGGAAGAGACCCAGTACTTC. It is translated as CATSPGREETQYF.

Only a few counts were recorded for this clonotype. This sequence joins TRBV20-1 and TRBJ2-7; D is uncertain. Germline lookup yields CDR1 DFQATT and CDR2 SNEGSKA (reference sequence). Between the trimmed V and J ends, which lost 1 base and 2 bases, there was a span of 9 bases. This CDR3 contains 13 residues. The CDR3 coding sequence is TGCAGTGCTAGAGGGCTTCCTGCCTACGAGCAGTACTTC. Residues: CSARGLPAYEQYF.

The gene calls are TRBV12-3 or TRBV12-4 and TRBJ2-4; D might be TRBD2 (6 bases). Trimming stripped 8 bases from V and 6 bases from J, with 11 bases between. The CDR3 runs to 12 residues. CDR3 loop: CASAGRGNIQYF. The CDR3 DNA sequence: TGTGCCAGCGCGGGGCGGGGAAACATTCAGTACTTC.

CDR3 sequence: CASSLDLGGGSTDTQYF. The CDR3 DNA sequence: TGTGCCAGCAGCTTAGATCTCGGCGGGGGGAGCACAGATACGCAGTATTTT. This chain uses TRBV11-2 with TRBJ2-3; TRBD2 aligns across 8 bases. Trimming cost V 0 bases and J 0 bases; bases outside gene matches: 5. Germline assignment: CDR1 SGHAT and CDR2 FQNNGV. There are 17 residues in the CDR3. The full variable domain, with the rest looked up from reference TRBV11-2 and TRBJ2-3, is EAGVAQSPRYKIIEKRQSVAFWCNPISGHATLYWYQQILGQGPKLLIQFQNNGVVDDSQLPKDRFSAERLKGVDSTLKIQPAKLEDSAVYLCASSLDLGGGSTDTQYFGPGTRLTVL.

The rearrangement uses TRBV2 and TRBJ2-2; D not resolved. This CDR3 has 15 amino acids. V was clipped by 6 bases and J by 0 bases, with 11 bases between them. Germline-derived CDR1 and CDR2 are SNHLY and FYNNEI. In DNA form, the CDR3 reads TGTGCCAGCAGGCGAGAACAGTCGAACACCGGGGAGCTGTTTTTT. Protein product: CASRREQSNTGELFF.

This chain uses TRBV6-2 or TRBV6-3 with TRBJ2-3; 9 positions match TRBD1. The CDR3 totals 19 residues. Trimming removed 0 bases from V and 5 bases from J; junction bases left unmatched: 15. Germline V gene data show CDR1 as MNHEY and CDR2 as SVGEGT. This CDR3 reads CASSYSQLAPDRGKDTQYF. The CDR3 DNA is TGTGCCAGCAGTTACTCACAGCTAGCCCCGGACAGGGGAAAAGATACGCAGTATTTT.

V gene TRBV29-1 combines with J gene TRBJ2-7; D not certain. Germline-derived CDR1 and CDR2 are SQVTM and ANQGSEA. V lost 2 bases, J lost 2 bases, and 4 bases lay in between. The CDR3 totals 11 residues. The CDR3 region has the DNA TGCAGCGTTGAACAGACCTACGAGCAGTACTTC. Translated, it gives CSVEQTYEQYF.

CDR3 nucleotides: TGTGCCAGCAGCCCTTCCACCGGGACACTCCTCTACGAGCAGTACTTC. It is translated as CASSPSTGTLLYEQYF. The rearrangement links TRBV27 to TRBJ2-7; D is perhaps TRBD1 (6 bases). The V end lost 6 bases, the J end lost 3 bases, and 21 bases lay between the germline ends. This CDR3 is 16 amino acids long. The V gene's germline CDR1 is MNHEY and CDR2 SMNVEV (reference sequence).

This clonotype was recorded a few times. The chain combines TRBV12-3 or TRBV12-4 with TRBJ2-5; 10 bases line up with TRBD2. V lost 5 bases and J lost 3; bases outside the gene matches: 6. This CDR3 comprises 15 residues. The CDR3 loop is CASSASGGVEETQYF. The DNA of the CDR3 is TGTGCCAGCAGTGCTAGCGGGGGTGTTGAAGAGACCCAGTACTTC.

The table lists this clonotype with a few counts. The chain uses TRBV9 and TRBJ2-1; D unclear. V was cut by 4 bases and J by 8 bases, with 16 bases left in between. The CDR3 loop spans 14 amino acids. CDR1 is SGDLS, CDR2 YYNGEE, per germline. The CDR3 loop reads CASSSPYSNDEQFF. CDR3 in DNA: TGTGCCAGCAGCTCACCGTACTCGAACGATGAGCAGTTCTTC.

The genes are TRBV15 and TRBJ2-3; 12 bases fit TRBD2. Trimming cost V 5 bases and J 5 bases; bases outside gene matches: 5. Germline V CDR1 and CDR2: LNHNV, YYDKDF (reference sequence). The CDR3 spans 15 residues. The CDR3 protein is CATSWLAGGLDTQYF. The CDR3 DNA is TGTGCCACCAGCTGGCTAGCGGGGGGGCTAGATACGCAGTATTTT.